This T cell receptor (beta chain) was sequenced for a study of OX40 agonist ivuxolimab in advanced cancers. Across the study: People in dose escalation had one of these cancers: hepatocellular carcinoma, melanoma, renal cell or head and neck cancer.

Clones were read by immunoSEQ multiplex PCR, and TCRdb kept only the in-frame ones, dropping some. Among tens of thousands of clones, roughly 80% were seen once, and the ten largest hold under 4.5%. Germline V gene lookup returns CDR1 KGHSY and CDR2 FQNENV. The CDR3 sequence is 15 residues long. Germline trimming cut 5 bases from V and 5 bases from J; bases unmatched to any gene: 8. The chain couples TRBV16 to TRBJ2-7; 11 bases match TRBD2. The material sequenced was CD4+ or CD8+ T cells sorted from blood, taken in a trial of the OX40 agonist ivuxolimab. The receptor comes from an adult with an advanced solid tumor such as melanoma, head and neck, liver or kidney cancer. For the CDR3, the DNA is TGTGCCAGCAGCGAACTAGCGGGAGAAGTCGACGAGCAGTACTTC. Translated: CASSELAGEVDEQYF.